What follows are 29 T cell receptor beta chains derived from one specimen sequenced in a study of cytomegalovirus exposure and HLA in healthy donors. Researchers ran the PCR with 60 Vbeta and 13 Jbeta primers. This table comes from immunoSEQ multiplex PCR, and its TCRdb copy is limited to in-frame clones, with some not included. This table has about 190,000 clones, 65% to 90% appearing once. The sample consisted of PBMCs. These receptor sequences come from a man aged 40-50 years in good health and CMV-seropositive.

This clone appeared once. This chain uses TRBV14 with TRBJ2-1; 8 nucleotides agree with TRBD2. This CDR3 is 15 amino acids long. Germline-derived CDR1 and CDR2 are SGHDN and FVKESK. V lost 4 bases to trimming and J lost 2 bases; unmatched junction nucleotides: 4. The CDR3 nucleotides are TGTGCCAGCAGCCCCCTCGGGGGGGCCTACAATGAGCAGTTCTTC. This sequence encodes CASSPLGGAYNEQFF.

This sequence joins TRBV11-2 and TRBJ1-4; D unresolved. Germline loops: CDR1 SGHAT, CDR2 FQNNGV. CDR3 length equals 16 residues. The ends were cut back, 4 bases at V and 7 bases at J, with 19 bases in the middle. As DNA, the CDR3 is TGTGCCAGCAGCTCGTTCGAGAGCCGCCGGGGTGAAAAACTGTTTTTT. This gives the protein CASSSFESRRGEKLFF.

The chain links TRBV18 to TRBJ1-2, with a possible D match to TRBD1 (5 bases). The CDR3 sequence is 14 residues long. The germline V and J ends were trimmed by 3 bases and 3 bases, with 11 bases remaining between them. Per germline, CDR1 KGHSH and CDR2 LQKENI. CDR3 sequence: CASSPPSGDYGYTF. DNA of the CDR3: TGTGCCAGCTCACCTCCGTCGGGGGACTATGGCTACACCTTC.

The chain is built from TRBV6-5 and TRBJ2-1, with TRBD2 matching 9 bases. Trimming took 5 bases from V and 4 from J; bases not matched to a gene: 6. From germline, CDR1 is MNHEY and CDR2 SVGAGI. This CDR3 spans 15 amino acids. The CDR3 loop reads CASSVSGGLYNEQFF. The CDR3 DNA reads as TGTGCCAGCAGTGTTAGCGGGGGCCTTTACAATGAGCAGTTCTTC.

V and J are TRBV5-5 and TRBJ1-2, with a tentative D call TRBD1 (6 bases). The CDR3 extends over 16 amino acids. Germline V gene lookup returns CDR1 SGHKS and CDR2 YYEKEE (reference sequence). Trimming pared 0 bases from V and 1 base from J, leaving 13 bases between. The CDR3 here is CASSLEWTANNYGYTF. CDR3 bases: TGTGCCAGCAGCTTGGAGTGGACAGCCAATAACTATGGCTACACCTTC.

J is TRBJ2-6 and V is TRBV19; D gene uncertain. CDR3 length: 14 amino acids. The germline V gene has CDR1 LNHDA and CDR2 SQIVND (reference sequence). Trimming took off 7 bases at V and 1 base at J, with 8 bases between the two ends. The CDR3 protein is CASIPRSGANVLTF. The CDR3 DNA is TGTGCCAGTATACCTCGGTCTGGGGCCAACGTCCTGACTTTC.

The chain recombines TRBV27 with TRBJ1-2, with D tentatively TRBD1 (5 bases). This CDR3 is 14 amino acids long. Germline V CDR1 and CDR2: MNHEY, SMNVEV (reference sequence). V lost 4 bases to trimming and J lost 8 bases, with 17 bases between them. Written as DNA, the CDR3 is TGTGCCAGCAGTTCCCGGACATTCCCAGGGGGCTACACCTTC. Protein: CASSSRTFPGGYTF.

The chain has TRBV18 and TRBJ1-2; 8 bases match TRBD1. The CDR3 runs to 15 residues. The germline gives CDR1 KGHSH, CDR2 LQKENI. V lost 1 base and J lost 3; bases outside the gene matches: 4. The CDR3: CASSPQRDRHYGYTF. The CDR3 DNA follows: TGTGCCAGCTCACCACAGCGGGACAGGCACTATGGCTACACCTTC.

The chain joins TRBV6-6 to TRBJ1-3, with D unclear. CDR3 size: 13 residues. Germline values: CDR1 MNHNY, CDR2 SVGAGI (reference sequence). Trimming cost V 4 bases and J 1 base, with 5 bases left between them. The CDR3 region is CASSSVSGNTIYF. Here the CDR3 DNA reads TGTGCCAGCAGTTCTGTTTCTGGAAACACCATATATTTT.

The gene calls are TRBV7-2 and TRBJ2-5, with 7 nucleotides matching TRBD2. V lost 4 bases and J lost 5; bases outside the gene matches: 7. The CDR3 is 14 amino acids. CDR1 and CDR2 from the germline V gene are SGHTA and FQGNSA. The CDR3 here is CASSSGGLWETQYF. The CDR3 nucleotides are TGTGCCAGCAGCTCCGGGGGGTTGTGGGAGACCCAGTACTTC.

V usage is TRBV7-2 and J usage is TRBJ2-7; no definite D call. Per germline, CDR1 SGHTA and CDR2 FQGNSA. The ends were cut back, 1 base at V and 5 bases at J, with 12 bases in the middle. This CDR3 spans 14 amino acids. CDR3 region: CASSLVQVEDEQYF. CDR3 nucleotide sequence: TGTGCCAGCAGCTTAGTTCAGGTGGAAGACGAGCAGTACTTC.

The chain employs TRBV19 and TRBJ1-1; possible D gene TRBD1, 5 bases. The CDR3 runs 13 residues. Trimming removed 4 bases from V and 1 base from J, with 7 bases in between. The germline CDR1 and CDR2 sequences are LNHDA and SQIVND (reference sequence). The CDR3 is CASSTTENTEAFF. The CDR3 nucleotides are TGTGCCAGTAGTACGACAGAGAACACTGAAGCTTTCTTT.

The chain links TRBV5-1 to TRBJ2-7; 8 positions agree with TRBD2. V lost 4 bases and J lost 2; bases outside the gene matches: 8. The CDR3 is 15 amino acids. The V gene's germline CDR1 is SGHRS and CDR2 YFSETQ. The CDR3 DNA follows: TGCGCCAGCAGCCTCAGCGGGGGACTCACCTACGAGCAGTACTTC. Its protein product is CASSLSGGLTYEQYF.

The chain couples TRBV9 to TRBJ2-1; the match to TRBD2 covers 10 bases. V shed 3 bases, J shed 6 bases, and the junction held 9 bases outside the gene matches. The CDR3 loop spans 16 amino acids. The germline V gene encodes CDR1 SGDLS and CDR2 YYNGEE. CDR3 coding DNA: TGTGCCAGCAGCGCGGGTCGGCTAGCGGGGGCCAATGAGCAGTTCTTC. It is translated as CASSAGRLAGANEQFF.

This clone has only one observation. The CDR3 DNA is TGTGCCTGGAGTGTACTCACAGGGCGAGGTGAAAAACTGTTTTTT. Protein: CAWSVLTGRGEKLFF. This chain joins TRBV30 and TRBJ1-4; maybe TRBD1 (6 bases). Germline V gene lookup returns CDR1 GTSNPN and CDR2 SVGIG (reference sequence). CDR3 length: 15 residues. V lost 0 bases to trimming and J lost 7 bases, with 15 bases between them.

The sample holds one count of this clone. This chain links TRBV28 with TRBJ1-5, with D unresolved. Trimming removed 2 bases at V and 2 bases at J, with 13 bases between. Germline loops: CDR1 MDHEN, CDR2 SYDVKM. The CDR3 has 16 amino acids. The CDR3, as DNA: TGTGCCAGCAGTTTACCGGGAGCTCGGGGCAATCAGCCCCAGCATTTT. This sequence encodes CASSLPGARGNQPQHF.

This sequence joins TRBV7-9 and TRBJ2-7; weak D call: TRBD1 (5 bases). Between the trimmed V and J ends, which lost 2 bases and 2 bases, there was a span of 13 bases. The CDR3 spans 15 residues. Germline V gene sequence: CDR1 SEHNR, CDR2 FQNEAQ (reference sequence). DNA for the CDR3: TGTGCCAGCAGCTTAAAGGGGCAGGTCACCTACGAGCAGTACTTC. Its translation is CASSLKGQVTYEQYF.

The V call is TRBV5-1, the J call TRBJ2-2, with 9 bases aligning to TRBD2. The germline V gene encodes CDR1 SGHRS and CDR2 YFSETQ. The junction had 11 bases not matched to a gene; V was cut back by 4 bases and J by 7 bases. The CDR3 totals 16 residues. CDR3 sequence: CASSVGLKRGVGELFF. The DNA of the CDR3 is TGCGCCAGCAGCGTGGGACTGAAGCGGGGGGTCGGGGAGCTGTTTTTT.

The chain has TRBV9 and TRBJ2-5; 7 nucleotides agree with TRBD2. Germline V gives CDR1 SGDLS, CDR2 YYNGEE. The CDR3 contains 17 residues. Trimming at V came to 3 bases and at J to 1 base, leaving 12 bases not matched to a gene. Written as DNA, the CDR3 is TGTGCCAGCAGCGCCCCCTCACGGGGGGTTCCCCAAGAGACCCAGTACTTC. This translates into CASSAPSRGVPQETQYF.

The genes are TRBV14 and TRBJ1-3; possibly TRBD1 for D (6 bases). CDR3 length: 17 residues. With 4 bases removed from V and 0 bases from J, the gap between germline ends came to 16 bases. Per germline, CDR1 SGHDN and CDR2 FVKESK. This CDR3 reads CASSRLLLQGSGNTIYF. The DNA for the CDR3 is TGTGCCAGCAGCCGGCTTTTATTACAGGGCTCTGGAAACACCATATATTTT.

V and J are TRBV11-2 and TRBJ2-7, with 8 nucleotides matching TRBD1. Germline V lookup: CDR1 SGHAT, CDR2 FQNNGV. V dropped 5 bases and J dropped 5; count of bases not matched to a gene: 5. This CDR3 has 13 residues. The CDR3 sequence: CASSTDRGNEQYF. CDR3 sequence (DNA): TGTGCCAGCAGCACAGACAGGGGCAACGAGCAGTACTTC.

The CDR3 sequence: CASSRDRVFGGYTF. CDR3 in DNA: TGTGCCAGCAGCCGGGACAGGGTTTTTGGTGGCTACACCTTC. V and J are TRBV28 and TRBJ1-2, with 9 bases lining up with TRBD1. V dropped 6 bases and J dropped 7; count of bases not matched to a gene: 9. The CDR3 contains 14 residues. Germline values: CDR1 MDHEN, CDR2 SYDVKM.

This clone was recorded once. The CDR3 region is CASSVRNDNSPLHF. The CDR3, as DNA: TGTGCCAGCAGCGTGCGGAACGATAATTCACCCCTCCACTTT. The chain uses TRBV9 and TRBJ1-6; D is unclear. The CDR3 runs to 14 residues. V was shortened by 2 bases and J by 5 bases, with 8 bases between the two germline ends. Per germline, CDR1 SGDLS and CDR2 YYNGEE. Looking up the rest from reference TRBV9 and TRBJ1-6 gives the full variable domain: DSGVTQTPKHLITATGQRVTLRCSPRSGDLSVYWYQQSLDQGLQFLIQYYNGEERAKGNILERFSAQQFPDLHSELNLSSLELGDSALYFCASSVRNDNSPLHFGNGTRLTVT.

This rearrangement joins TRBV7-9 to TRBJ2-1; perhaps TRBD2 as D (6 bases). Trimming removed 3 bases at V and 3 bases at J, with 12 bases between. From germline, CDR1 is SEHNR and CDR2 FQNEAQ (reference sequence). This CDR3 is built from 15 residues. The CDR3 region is CASSLGEGGYNEQFF. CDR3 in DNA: TGTGCCAGCAGCTTGGGTGAGGGAGGCTACAATGAGCAGTTCTTC.

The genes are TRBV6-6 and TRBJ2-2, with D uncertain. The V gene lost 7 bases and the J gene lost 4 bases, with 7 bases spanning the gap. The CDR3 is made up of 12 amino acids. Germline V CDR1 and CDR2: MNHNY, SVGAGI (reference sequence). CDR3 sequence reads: CASTKFTGELFF. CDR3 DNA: TGTGCCAGCACAAAATTCACCGGGGAGCTGTTTTTT.

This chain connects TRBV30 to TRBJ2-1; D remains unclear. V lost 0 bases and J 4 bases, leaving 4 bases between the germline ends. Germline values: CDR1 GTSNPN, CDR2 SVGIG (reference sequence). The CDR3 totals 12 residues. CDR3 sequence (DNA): TGTGCCTGGAGTGTCGGGTACAATGAGCAGTTCTTC. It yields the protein CAWSVGYNEQFF.

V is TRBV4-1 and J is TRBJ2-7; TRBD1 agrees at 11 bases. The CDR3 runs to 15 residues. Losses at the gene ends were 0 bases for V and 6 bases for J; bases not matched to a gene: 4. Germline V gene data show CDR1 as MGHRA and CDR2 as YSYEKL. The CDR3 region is CASSQEWGQGGEQYF. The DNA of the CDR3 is TGCGCCAGCAGCCAAGAGTGGGGACAGGGGGGCGAGCAGTACTTC.

In nucleotides, the CDR3 is TGTGCCAGCAGCTTTGCAGGGAGGAACTATGGCTACACCTTC. It encodes CASSFAGRNYGYTF. This chain connects TRBV7-2 to TRBJ1-2, with D perhaps TRBD1 (5 bases). The CDR3 length is 14 residues. The ends were cut back, 3 bases at V and 2 bases at J, with 10 bases in the middle. CDR1 is SGHTA, CDR2 FQGNSA, per germline.

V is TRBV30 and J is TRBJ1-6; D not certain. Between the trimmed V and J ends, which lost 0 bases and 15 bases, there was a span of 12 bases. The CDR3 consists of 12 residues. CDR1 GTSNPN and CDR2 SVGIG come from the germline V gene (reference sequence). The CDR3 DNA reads TGTGCCTGGAGTGTACGCGGTGCTAGCCTCCACTTT. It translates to CAWSVRGASLHF.